The 27 T cell receptor beta chains below come from one sample, sequenced in a study of identical twins (TCRdb year 2016). The library was generated by 5' RACE. TCRdb lists the instrument as Illumina HiSeq 2000. The public sequencing data were trimmed at Q25 with fastp and processed into clonotypes with MiXCR by TCRdb, which kept only in-frame beta chains. Each record represents a unique CDR3 protein, reported with the most common genes and DNA among its rows. The sample includes approximately 700,000 distinct CDR3 sequences, with over 5% observed a single time. The ten largest make up roughly 1.6% of the sample. The source material was naive T cells sorted from blood. What the cell subset or site label conveys for this sample: cells isolated with a human naive T-cell isolation kit. Receptors were obtained from a man younger than 35 in good health.

This clonotype was counted a few times. V and J are TRBV11-2 and TRBJ1-2, with 9 positions matching TRBD1. Germline-derived CDR1 and CDR2 are SGHAT and FQNNGV. Germline trimming cut 6 bases from V and 7 bases from J; bases unmatched to any gene: 9. The CDR3 runs to 14 residues. CDR3 region: CASRVTGGASGYTF. In nucleotides, the CDR3 is TGTGCCAGCAGAGTAACAGGGGGCGCGAGTGGCTACACCTTC. Based on the CDR3 plus reference TRBV11-2 and TRBJ1-2, the full variable domain is EAGVAQSPRYKIIEKRQSVAFWCNPISGHATLYWYQQILGQGPKLLIQFQNNGVVDDSQLPKDRFSAERLKGVDSTLKIQPAKLEDSAVYLCASRVTGGASGYTFGSGTRLTVV.

This clonotype was recorded at least ten times. The chain carries TRBV29-1 and TRBJ2-1; 14 bases are a match to TRBD2. The CDR3 extends over 17 amino acids. CDR1 is SQVTM and CDR2 is ANQGSEA in the germline V gene. J was trimmed by 1 base and V by 6 bases; bases with no gene match: 8. The CDR3 region has the DNA TGCAGCGTCGTCCCGGGACTAGCGGGAGTTTCCTACAATGAGCAGTTCTTC. Residues: CSVVPGLAGVSYNEQFF.

The gene calls are TRBV6-2 or TRBV6-3 and TRBJ2-1; D possibly corresponds to TRBD2 (6 bases). Germline V lookup: CDR1 MNHEY, CDR2 SVGEGT. Trimming cost V 2 bases and J 6 bases, with 11 bases left between them. This CDR3 contains 14 residues. This CDR3 is CASSYTGLLNEQFF. CDR3 bases: TGTGCCAGCAGTTACACGGGACTCCTCAATGAGCAGTTCTTC.

The chain carries TRBV28 and TRBJ2-7, with D possibly TRBD2 on 7 matching bases. CDR1 and CDR2 (germline): MDHEN, SYDVKM. The CDR3 consists of 15 residues. Trimming removed 6 bases from V and 3 bases from J, with 18 bases in between. In DNA form, the CDR3 reads TGTGCCAGCAGACCCGGGGAGGGGGGGAACTACGAGCAGTACTTC. This sequence encodes CASRPGEGGNYEQYF.

The chain carries TRBV6-2 or TRBV6-3 and TRBJ1-1; D remains unclear. Germline V CDR1 and CDR2: MNHEY, SVGEGT. This CDR3 comprises 13 residues. The V end was cut by 3 bases, the J end by 10 bases, with 15 bases between. CDR3 DNA sequence: TGTGCCAGCAGTTATTTTGGACGGGAGAGAGCTTTCTTT. It yields the protein CASSYFGRERAFF.

This clonotype was seen a handful of times. The chain combines TRBV5-5 with TRBJ2-3; TRBD1 is a possible D gene (6 bases). V dropped 4 bases and J dropped 1 base, with 13 bases sitting between them. This CDR3 has 15 residues. Germline V gives CDR1 SGHKS, CDR2 YYEKEE (reference sequence). The CDR3 protein is CASSPHRQGTDTQYF. The CDR3 nucleotides read TGTGCCAGCAGCCCACACCGACAGGGCACAGATACGCAGTATTTT.

Many counts were recorded for this clonotype. The chain is built from TRBV20-1 and TRBJ1-4; D call uncertain. V was clipped by 6 bases and J by 8 bases, with 13 bases between them. In germline, CDR1 is DFQATT, CDR2 SNEGSKA (reference sequence). There are 12 residues in the CDR3. CDR3 DNA sequence: TGCAGTGCGACCGTCGCTTTAGAAAAACTGTTTTTT. Translating gives CSATVALEKLFF.

This clonotype was seen only a few times. The chain has TRBV10-3 and TRBJ1-4; D might be TRBD1 (6 bases). The V gene lost 3 bases and the J gene lost 4 bases, with 18 bases spanning the gap. CDR1 is ENHRY, CDR2 SYGVKD, per germline. The CDR3 sequence is 17 residues long. The CDR3 is CAISEQGPDDLNEKLFF. The DNA of the CDR3 is TGTGCCATCAGTGAACAGGGCCCCGACGATCTTAATGAAAAACTGTTTTTT.

The V call is TRBV5-5, the J call TRBJ2-3, with D uncertain. The V end was cut by 0 bases, the J end by 2 bases, with 16 bases between. CDR3 size: 17 residues. Per the germline V gene, CDR1 is SGHKS and CDR2 is YYEKEE (reference sequence). CDR3 loop: CASSLDFGAAYTDTQYF. As DNA, the CDR3 is TGTGCCAGCAGCTTGGATTTTGGTGCAGCTTACACAGATACGCAGTATTTT.

This sequence joins TRBV12-3 or TRBV12-4 and TRBJ1-4; D is ambiguous. This CDR3 spans 12 amino acids. V lost 6 bases and J lost 8, with 10 bases in between. This chain's CDR3 is CASRGSAEKLFF. The CDR3 DNA sequence: TGTGCCAGCAGAGGGTCCGCGGAAAAACTGTTTTTT.

This clonotype was picked up many times. The V and J genes are TRBV12-3 or TRBV12-4 and TRBJ2-3, with TRBD2 as a possible D gene (6 bases). The CDR3 extends over 16 amino acids. V dropped 0 bases and J dropped 0 bases, with 10 bases sitting between them. The CDR3 reads CASSLATGESTDTQYF. The CDR3 DNA is TGTGCCAGCAGTTTAGCGACGGGGGAGAGCACAGATACGCAGTATTTT.

The chain carries TRBV18 and TRBJ1-5; 10 nucleotides agree with TRBD1. Unmatched junction bases numbered 9, after V lost 4 bases and J lost 0 bases. The CDR3 length is 18 residues. Germline assignment: CDR1 KGHSH and CDR2 LQKENI. CDR3 region: CASSRGTGVEYSNQPQHF. The CDR3 bases are TGTGCCAGCTCACGAGGGACAGGGGTTGAATATAGCAATCAGCCCCAGCATTTT.

The rearrangement uses TRBV7-9 and TRBJ2-7; TRBD2 matches 14 bases. The CDR3 is made up of 15 amino acids. Trimming removed 3 bases from V and 7 bases from J; junction bases left unmatched: 5. Germline CDR1 reads SEHNR; CDR2 reads FQNEAQ (reference sequence). CDR3 region: CASSLGTSGRREQYF. The CDR3 bases are TGTGCCAGCAGCTTGGGGACTAGCGGGAGAAGGGAGCAGTACTTC.

The sample holds many counts of this clonotype. The rearrangement joins TRBV29-1 to TRBJ1-1; no definite D call. The CDR3 runs to 11 residues. The germline V gene encodes CDR1 SQVTM and CDR2 ANQGSEA. Trimming cost V 7 bases and J 6 bases, with 12 bases left between them. The CDR3 is CSAAGVPEAFF. For the CDR3, the DNA is TGCAGCGCCGCCGGGGTCCCTGAAGCTTTCTTT. Full variable domain (outside the CDR3, taken from reference TRBV29-1 and TRBJ1-1): SAVISQKPSRDICQRGTSLTIQCQVDSQVTMMFWYRQQPGQSLTLIATANQGSEATYESGFVIDKFPISRPNLTFSTLTVSNMSPEDSSIYLCSAAGVPEAFFGQGTRLTVV.

This clonotype came up many times. This sequence joins TRBV29-1 and TRBJ2-7; D might be TRBD2 (5 bases). The germline V and J ends were trimmed by 4 bases and 6 bases, with 10 bases remaining between them. The V gene's germline CDR1 is SQVTM and CDR2 ANQGSEA. CDR3 length equals 11 residues. CDR3 region: CSVGRAGEQYF. The CDR3 nucleotides read TGCAGCGTTGGTCGGGCGGGCGAGCAGTACTTC.

This clonotype has ten or more counts. The gene calls are TRBV12-3 or TRBV12-4 and TRBJ2-5, with 7 bases matching TRBD2. Germline trimming cut 4 bases from V and 4 bases from J; bases unmatched to any gene: 9. This CDR3 is built from 15 residues. The CDR3 DNA reads as TGTGCCAGCAGTTCGGTGGGAGGGCCTCTAGAGACCCAGTACTTC. It translates to CASSSVGGPLETQYF.

The chain employs TRBV20-1 and TRBJ2-5, with 11 bases matching TRBD2. Unmatched junction bases numbered 14, after V lost 1 base and J lost 7 bases. The CDR3 runs to 17 residues. Germline-derived CDR1 and CDR2 are DFQATT and SNEGSKA (reference sequence). CDR3 nucleotides: TGCAGTGCTAGAGGCGGGGGTGCGGCTAGCGGGAGGTCGACCCAGTACTTC. Residues: CSARGGGAASGRSTQYF.

V usage is TRBV6-2 or TRBV6-3 and J usage is TRBJ2-2; D remains ambiguous. V gave up 7 bases and J gave up 1 base, with 10 bases separating them. The CDR3 extends over 14 amino acids. Germline-derived CDR1 and CDR2 are MNHEY and SVGEGT. CDR3 DNA: TGTGCCAGCAACGAAGTGCTGAACACCGGGGAGCTGTTTTTT. This encodes CASNEVLNTGELFF.

This clonotype occurred many times. The chain employs TRBV3-1 and TRBJ2-2, with D maybe TRBD2 (5 bases). Trimming removed 1 base from V and 2 bases from J, with 14 bases in between. The CDR3 sequence is 17 residues long. Germline V lookup: CDR1 LGHDT, CDR2 YNNKEL (reference sequence). For the CDR3, the DNA is TGTGCCAGCAGCCAAGTCATCGGGGTCTTCAACACCGGGGAGCTGTTTTTT. Its translation: CASSQVIGVFNTGELFF.

This clonotype turned up a few times. The V and J genes are TRBV4-3 and TRBJ2-2, with unresolved D. Between the trimmed V and J ends, which lost 0 bases and 9 bases, there was a span of 14 bases. The CDR3 has 15 amino acids. Per germline, CDR1 LGHNA and CDR2 YSLEER. CDR3: CASSQDHSLPRELFF. CDR3 in DNA: TGCGCCAGCAGCCAAGATCATTCCTTACCCCGGGAGCTGTTTTTT.

This clonotype appeared a few times. The chain uses TRBV7-9 and TRBJ2-1, with TRBD1 identical over 10 bases. The CDR3 has 14 amino acids. V lost 11 bases, J lost 8 bases, and 12 bases stayed unmatched. Per germline, CDR1 SEHNR and CDR2 FQNEAQ (reference sequence). CDR3 protein: CAGSDGTGVYEQFF. CDR3 nucleotide sequence: TGTGCCGGTTCGGACGGGACAGGGGTGTATGAGCAGTTCTTC.

In its sample, this clonotype was seen a few times. V and J are TRBV28 and TRBJ2-2, with D possibly being TRBD2 (6 bases). Between the trimmed V and J ends, which lost 6 bases and 2 bases, there was a span of 16 bases. The CDR3 loop spans 16 amino acids. Germline assignment: CDR1 MDHEN and CDR2 SYDVKM. The CDR3 nucleotides read TGTGCCAGCAGCTCCGCCGGGGGTGCAAACACCGGGGAGCTGTTTTTT. Protein product: CASSSAGGANTGELFF.

The table lists this clonotype with many counts. The genes are TRBV2 and TRBJ1-1, with unresolved D. From germline, CDR1 is SNHLY and CDR2 FYNNEI. The V and J ends lost 7 bases and 6 bases respectively, with 12 bases between them. The CDR3 spans 12 residues. CDR3 residues: CASNLEVPEAFF. In nucleotides, the CDR3 is TGTGCCAGCAACTTAGAGGTCCCTGAAGCTTTCTTT.

The chain couples TRBV20-1 to TRBJ2-1; D assignment may be TRBD1 or TRBD2 (6 bases each). CDR3 length: 14 amino acids. V was shortened by 3 bases and J by 4 bases, with 13 bases between the two germline ends. Germline V gives CDR1 DFQATT, CDR2 SNEGSKA (reference sequence). Here the CDR3 DNA reads TGCAGTGCTAGTCTGACAGGACTATACAATGAGCAGTTCTTC. Its protein is CSASLTGLYNEQFF.

DNA of the CDR3: TGTGCCAGCACCCCCGGGACAGGGTTTTTCGAGCAGTACTTC. Its translation is CASTPGTGFFEQYF. The V and J genes are TRBV6-1 and TRBJ2-7; 9 bases are a match to TRBD1. Trimming took 7 bases from V and 6 from J; bases not matched to a gene: 10. This CDR3 is 14 amino acids long. The V gene's germline CDR1 is MNHNS and CDR2 SASEGT.

About this clonotype itself: Given a much more abundant clone one base away, this may be a read error. This chain links TRBV29-1 with TRBJ1-2; 8 bases are a match to TRBD1. The CDR3 consists of 12 residues. Germline assignment: CDR1 SQVTM and CDR2 ANQGSEA. Here the CDR3 reads CGVRGQDYGYTF. As DNA, the CDR3 is TGCGGCGTCAGGGGGCAAGACTATGGCTACACCTTC.

This clonotype has ten or more counts. This chain joins TRBV4-3 and TRBJ2-5; 9 bases agree with TRBD1. CDR1 is LGHNA, CDR2 YSLEER, per germline. The V and J ends lost 3 bases and 5 bases, in that order; junction bases with no gene match: 13. This CDR3 is built from 17 residues. CDR3 sequence reads: CASSHTYRGQGQETQYF. In nucleotides, the CDR3 is TGCGCCAGCAGCCATACCTATAGAGGACAGGGGCAGGAGACCCAGTACTTC.